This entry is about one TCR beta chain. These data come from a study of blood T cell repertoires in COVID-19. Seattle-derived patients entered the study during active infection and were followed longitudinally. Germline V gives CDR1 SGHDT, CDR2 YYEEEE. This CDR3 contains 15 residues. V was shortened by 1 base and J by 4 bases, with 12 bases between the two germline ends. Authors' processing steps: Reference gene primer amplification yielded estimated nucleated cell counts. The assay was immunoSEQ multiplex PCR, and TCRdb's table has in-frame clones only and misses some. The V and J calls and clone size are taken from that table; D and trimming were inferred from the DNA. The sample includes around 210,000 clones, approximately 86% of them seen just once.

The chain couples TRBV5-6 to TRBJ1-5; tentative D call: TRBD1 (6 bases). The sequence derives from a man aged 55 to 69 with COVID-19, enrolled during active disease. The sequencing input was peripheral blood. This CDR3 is CASSLRQGINQPQHF. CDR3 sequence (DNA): TGTGCCAGCAGCTTGAGGCAGGGGATAAATCAGCCCCAGCATTTT.